The table lists the clone carrying this T cell receptor beta chain with many counts. The source of the sample is a study of identical twins. CDR1 and CDR2 (germline): DFQATT, SNEGSKA (reference sequence). The length of the CDR3 is 15 residues. V gave up 1 base and J gave up 5 bases, with 18 bases separating them. There were only healthy Caucasians among the donors. TCRdb processed the 5' RACE reads anew with MiXCR; each CDR3 protein has one entry. The table shows about 890,000 distinct CDR3 sequences, with approximately 13% occurring only once. This sample also belongs to another study, concerning yellow fever vaccine responses in identical twins. As reported in that work: Reportedly, the T cell response mounted by twins to vaccine seemed partly convergent, partly personalized.

Source material: PBMCs. The chain employs TRBV20-1 and TRBJ2-7; D possibly uses TRBD1 or TRBD2 (5 bases each). This sequence originates from a woman aged 18-29 years in good health. CDR3 nucleotide sequence: TGCAGTGCTAGAGCCAAGGCTAGCAGGGCCGACGAGCAGTACTTC. Residues: CSARAKASRADEQYF.